Below are 14 T cell receptor beta chains sequenced from a single sample in a study of shared clonotypes between healthy human individuals. Cells designated naive CD8 were CD45RO-negative and were positively selected for CCR7, with terminally differentiated effector memory CD45RA+ cells excluded. Method: immunoSEQ multiplex PCR; TCRdb's copy keeps in-frame clones and lacks some. The table shows about 580,000 clones, with 95% to 98% occurring only once. The material sequenced was naive CD8+ T cells sorted from blood. The receptor source for this set is a man aged 30 to 39 in good health.

This clone has only one observation. This chain uses TRBV27 with TRBJ2-5; TRBD2 might be the D (5 bases). The CDR3 covers 15 residues. Germline CDR1 reads MNHEY; CDR2 reads SMNVEV (reference sequence). Trimming stripped 5 bases from V and 2 bases from J, with 15 bases between. The CDR3 nucleotides read TGTGCCAGCAGTCGAGGGATTTCGGGACAAGAGACCCAGTACTTC. It specifies CASSRGISGQETQYF.

The rearrangement uses TRBV7-8 and TRBJ2-5; 8 nucleotides agree with TRBD2. This CDR3 spans 16 amino acids. The junction had 6 bases not matched to a gene; V was cut back by 1 base and J by 2 bases. The germline V gene encodes CDR1 SGHVS and CDR2 FQNEAQ. CDR3 coding DNA: TGTGCCAGCAGCTTAGTAAGGCCTAGCGGGCAAGAGACCCAGTACTTC. This translates into CASSLVRPSGQETQYF. Complete variable domain (other parts from reference TRBV7-8 and TRBJ2-5): GAGVSQSPRYKVAKRGQDVALRCDPISGHVSLFWYQQALGQGPEFLTYFQNEAQLDKSGLPSDRFFAERPEGSVSTLKIQRTQQEDSAVYLCASSLVRPSGQETQYFGPGTRLLVL.

This clone was seen once. V and J are TRBV7-3 and TRBJ2-5, with D perhaps TRBD1 or TRBD2 (6 bases each). CDR1 and CDR2 (germline): SGHTA, FQGTGA. CDR3 size: 13 residues. V was clipped by 3 bases and J by 5 bases, with 10 bases between them. CDR3 loop: CASSFGGGETQYF. The CDR3, as DNA: TGTGCCAGCAGCTTCGGAGGGGGTGAGACCCAGTACTTC.

This rearrangement joins TRBV20-1 to TRBJ2-7; 7 bases align to TRBD1. CDR3 length equals 11 residues. CDR1 and CDR2 (germline): DFQATT, SNEGSKA (reference sequence). J gave up 7 bases and V 5 bases, and 5 bases lay outside the gene matches. The CDR3 reads CSAQGVWEQYF. In nucleotides, the CDR3 is TGCAGTGCTCAGGGGGTTTGGGAGCAGTACTTC.

This rearrangement joins TRBV4-3 to TRBJ2-1, with D possibly being TRBD1 or TRBD2 (5 bases each). V dropped 4 bases and J dropped 8 bases, with 21 bases sitting between them. This CDR3 spans 16 amino acids. Germline V gene sequence: CDR1 LGHNA, CDR2 YSLEER. The CDR3 DNA is TGCGCCAGCAGCCCTCGCCCCAGCAGGGAGCCCCATGAGCAGTTCTTC. This encodes CASSPRPSREPHEQFF.

V is TRBV5-5 and J is TRBJ2-6; D may be TRBD2 (5 bases). Germline V gives CDR1 SGHKS, CDR2 YYEKEE (reference sequence). The length of the CDR3 is 15 residues. V was shortened by 4 bases and J by 0 bases, with 8 bases between the two germline ends. The CDR3 spells CASSTAGSGANVLTF. The CDR3 DNA reads as TGTGCCAGCAGCACGGCGGGCTCTGGGGCCAACGTCCTGACTTTC.

V and J are TRBV7-6 and TRBJ1-2; a possible D gene is TRBD1 (5 bases). Looked up from germline, CDR1 is SGHVS and CDR2 is FNYEAQ. The V and J ends lost 5 bases and 4 bases respectively, with 17 bases between them. The CDR3 has 15 amino acids. CDR3 DNA sequence: TGTGCCAGCAGCCCTTACGAAGGGGCTTCCTATGGCTACACCTTC. This gives the protein CASSPYEGASYGYTF.

This rearrangement joins TRBV7-9 to TRBJ1-4; 9 bases align to TRBD1. The CDR3 totals 14 residues. Trimming cost V 7 bases and J 5 bases; bases outside gene matches: 5. CDR1 SEHNR and CDR2 FQNEAQ come from the germline V gene (reference sequence). CDR3 coding DNA: TGTGCCAGCATCCAGACAGGGGGAAATGAAAAACTGTTTTTT. Its protein is CASIQTGGNEKLFF.

With respect to this clone: The same CDR3 arises from other DNA sequences in this sample as well. This chain joins TRBV19 and TRBJ2-2; D is possibly TRBD2 (6 bases). The CDR3 has 13 amino acids. Per germline, CDR1 LNHDA and CDR2 SQIVND (reference sequence). Trimming stripped 3 bases from V and 6 bases from J, with 8 bases between. CDR3 nucleotides: TGTGCCAGTAGTATCGGGGGACCCGGGGAGCTGTTTTTT. Amino acids: CASSIGGPGELFF.

The chain uses TRBV4-1 and TRBJ1-3; D unclear. This CDR3 contains 14 residues. CDR1 is MGHRA, CDR2 YSYEKL, per germline. V shed 0 bases and J shed 4 bases, with 7 bases lying between them. The CDR3 coding sequence is TGCGCCAGCAGCCAAGATCGAGCGGGAAACACCATATATTTT. This codes for CASSQDRAGNTIYF.

The table lists this clone with a count of one. The chain has TRBV5-4 and TRBJ2-1; 8 positions match TRBD2. This CDR3 contains 14 residues. J lost 8 bases, V lost 4 bases, and 8 bases had no gene match. Germline lookup yields CDR1 SGHNT and CDR2 YYREEE (reference sequence). For the CDR3, the DNA is TGTGCCAGCAGCACAAGCGGGAGCGAACATGAGCAGTTCTTC. Its protein product is CASSTSGSEHEQFF. Based on the CDR3 plus reference TRBV5-4 and TRBJ2-1, the full variable domain is ETGVTQSPTHLIKTRGQQVTLRCSSQSGHNTVSWYQQALGQGPQFIFQYYREEENGRGNFPPRFSGLQFPNYSSELNVNALELDDSALYLCASSTSGSEHEQFFGPGTRLTVL.

This sequence joins TRBV27 and TRBJ2-7, with a possible D match to TRBD2 (6 bases). CDR1 and CDR2 from the germline V gene are MNHEY and SMNVEV (reference sequence). The ends were cut back, 6 bases at V and 3 bases at J, with 15 bases in the middle. CDR3 length: 14 amino acids. CDR3 sequence reads: CASSSGLPIYEQYF. CDR3 in DNA: TGTGCCAGCAGCTCGGGACTCCCTATCTACGAGCAGTACTTC.

The count of this clone is one. This chain uses TRBV11-2 with TRBJ1-3; tentatively, D is TRBD1 (5 bases). CDR3 length: 17 residues. Trimming took 2 bases from V and 5 from J, leaving 19 bases between them. Germline values: CDR1 SGHAT, CDR2 FQNNGV. The CDR3 DNA reads TGTGCCAGCAGCTTATCCCACTCAGGGTTATCTCGAAACACCATATATTTT. This codes for CASSLSHSGLSRNTIYF.

The chain employs TRBV2 and TRBJ1-1, with D hard to call. CDR1 and CDR2 (germline): SNHLY, FYNNEI. The V end lost 3 bases, the J end lost 2 bases, and 19 bases lay between the germline ends. The CDR3 covers 17 residues. CDR3 DNA: TGTGCCAGCAGTGAGGGTAGGACGAGTACACTAAACACTGAAGCTTTCTTT. Protein: CASSEGRTSTLNTEAFF.